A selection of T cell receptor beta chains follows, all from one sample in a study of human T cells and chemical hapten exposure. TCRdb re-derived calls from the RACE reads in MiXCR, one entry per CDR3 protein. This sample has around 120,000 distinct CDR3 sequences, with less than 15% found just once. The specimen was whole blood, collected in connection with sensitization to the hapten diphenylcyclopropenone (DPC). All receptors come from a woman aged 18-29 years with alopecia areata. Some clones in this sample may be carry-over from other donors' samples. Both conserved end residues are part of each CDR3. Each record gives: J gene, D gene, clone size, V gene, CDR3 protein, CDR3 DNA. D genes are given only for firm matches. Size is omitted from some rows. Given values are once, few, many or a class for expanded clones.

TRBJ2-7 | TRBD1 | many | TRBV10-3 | CAISEPGAGQGRKQYF | TGTGCCATCAGTGAGCCCGGCGCCGGACAGGGGCGAAAGCAGTACTTC
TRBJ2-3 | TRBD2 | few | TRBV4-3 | CASSQETPSLAGASTDTQYF | TGCGCCAGCAGCCAAGAGACCCCCTCCCTAGCGGGGGCCAGCACAGATACGCAGTATTTT
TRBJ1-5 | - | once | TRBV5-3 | CARSFPQPQHF | TGTGCCAGAAGCTTCCCTCAGCCCCAGCATTTT
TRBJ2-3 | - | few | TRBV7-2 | CASSPGRSTDTQYF | TGTGCCAGCAGCCCCGGGCGAAGCACAGATACGCAGTATTTT
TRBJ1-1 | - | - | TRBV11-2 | CASRFAALNTEAFF | TGTGCCAGCAGATTTGCGGCCTTGAACACTGAAGCTTTCTTT
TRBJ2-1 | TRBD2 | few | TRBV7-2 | CASSRGGGGSYNEQFF | TGTGCCAGCAGCCGGGGAGGCGGGGGCTCCTACAATGAGCAGTTCTTC
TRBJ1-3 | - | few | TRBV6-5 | CASSRGAVSGNTIYF | TGTGCCAGCTCAAGGGGGGCAGTCTCTGGAAACACCATATATTTT
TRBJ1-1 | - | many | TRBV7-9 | CASSLAGPSGAFF | TGTGCCAGCAGCTTAGCGGGGCCGAGTGGAGCTTTCTTT
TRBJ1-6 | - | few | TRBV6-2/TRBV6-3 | CASSFGQNNSPLHF | TGTGCCAGCAGTTTCGGACAGAATAATTCACCCCTCCACTTT
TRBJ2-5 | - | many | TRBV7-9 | CASKSHHQETQYF | TGTGCCAGCAAGTCACACCACCAAGAGACCCAGTACTTC
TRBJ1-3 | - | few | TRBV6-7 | CARSGAGNTIYF | TGTGCCAGGTCCGGCGCTGGAAACACCATATATTTT
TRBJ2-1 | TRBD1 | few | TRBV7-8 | CASSFTPRGQAYNEQFF | TGTGCCAGCAGCTTCACCCCTCGGGGACAGGCCTACAATGAGCAGTTCTTC
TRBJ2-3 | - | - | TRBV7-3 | CASSFGGGDTQYF | TGTGCCAGCAGCTTCGGTGGGGGAGATACGCAGTATTTT
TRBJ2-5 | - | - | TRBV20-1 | CSARGTPGLPMGQETQYF | TGCAGTGCTAGAGGGACCCCCGGACTCCCGATGGGACAAGAGACCCAGTACTTC
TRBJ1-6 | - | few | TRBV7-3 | CASSQNDGSPLHF | TGTGCCAGCAGCCAAAACGACGGTTCACCCCTCCACTTT
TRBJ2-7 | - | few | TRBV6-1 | CASGSFGGEGTYEQYF | TGTGCCAGCGGGTCGTTCGGCGGAGAGGGGACCTACGAGCAGTACTTC
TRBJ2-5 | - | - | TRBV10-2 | CASSGQIQETQYF | TGCGCCAGCAGTGGACAGATCCAAGAGACCCAGTACTTC
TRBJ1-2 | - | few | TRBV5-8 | CASSLGGKHYGYTF | TGTGCCAGCAGCTTGGGGGGGAAACACTATGGCTACACCTTC
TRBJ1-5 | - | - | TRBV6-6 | CASSSELGWGDQPQHF | TGTGCCAGCAGCTCCGAGTTGGGGTGGGGAGATCAGCCCCAGCATTTT
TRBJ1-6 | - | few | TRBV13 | CASSLGLSPPLHF | TGTGCCAGCAGCTTAGGTCTAAGTCCACCCCTCCACTTT
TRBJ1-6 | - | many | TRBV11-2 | CASSSPFGWDTNSPLHF | TGTGCCAGCAGCTCCCCCTTTGGCTGGGATACGAATTCACCCCTCCACTTT
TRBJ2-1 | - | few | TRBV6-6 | CATLRGGRSYNEQFF | TGTGCCACCCTAAGAGGGGGGCGCTCCTACAATGAGCAGTTCTTC
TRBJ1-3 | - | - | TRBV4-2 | CASSQADRDSGNTIYF | TGTGCCAGCAGCCAAGCCGACAGAGACTCTGGAAACACCATATATTTT
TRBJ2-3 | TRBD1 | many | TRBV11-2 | CASSLGATGTSTDTQYF | TGTGCCAGCAGCTTAGGAGCGACAGGGACGAGCACAGATACGCAGTATTTT
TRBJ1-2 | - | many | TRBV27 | CASSPDIANYGYTF | TGTGCCAGCAGTCCGGACATAGCTAACTATGGCTACACCTTC
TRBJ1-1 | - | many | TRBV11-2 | CASSLLGNTEAFF | TGTGCCAGCAGCTTACTCGGGAACACTGAAGCTTTCTTT
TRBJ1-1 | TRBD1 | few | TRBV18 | CASSPQGYAEAFF | TGTGCCAGCTCCCCACAGGGGTACGCTGAAGCTTTCTTT
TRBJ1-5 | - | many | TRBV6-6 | CASSYAQRDQPQHF | TGTGCCAGCAGTTACGCGCAGAGGGATCAGCCCCAGCATTTT
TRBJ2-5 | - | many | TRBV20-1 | CSARVDRGLQETQYF | TGCAGTGCTAGAGTAGACCGGGGGCTCCAAGAGACCCAGTACTTC
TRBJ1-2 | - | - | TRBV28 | CASSPWPTNYGYTF | TGTGCCAGCAGTCCATGGCCTACTAACTATGGCTACACCTTC
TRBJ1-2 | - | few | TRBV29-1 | CSVEEATSYGYTF | TGCAGCGTTGAGGAGGCCACAAGCTATGGCTACACCTTC
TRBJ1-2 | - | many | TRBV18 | CASATRGDSGYTF | TGTGCCAGCGCAACTCGGGGCGACTCTGGCTACACCTTC
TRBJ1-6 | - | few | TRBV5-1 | CASSLGGIYSPLHF | TGCGCCAGCAGCTTGGGCGGCATCTATTCACCCCTCCACTTT